A selection of T cell receptor beta chains follows, all from one sample in a study of persistence of HIV-infected CD4 T cells. The data were produced by immunoSEQ multiplex PCR, yet TCRdb's version contains in-frame clones alone and is incomplete. Of tens of thousands of clones in the sample, roughly 87% were seen once. Antigens for these TCRs are unknown. Specimen: CD4+ T cells sorted from PBMCs after approximately 19-hour stimulation, collected from a patient who received antiretroviral therapy. The origin of the receptors is an adult woman with HIV who was CMV-seropositive. CDR3s include the opening cysteine and the closing phenylalanine or tryptophan. Size is omitted from some rows. Given values are once, few, many or a class for expanded clones.

V gene	CDR3 length	J gene	clone size	CDR3 protein
TRBV24-1	14	TRBJ2-5	once	CATSDDRIGETQYF
TRBV30	13	TRBJ1-5	NA	CAWSVGSNQPQHF
TRBV28	14	TRBJ1-2	NA	CASIPGLGGHGYTF
TRBV10-1	16	TRBJ2-2	NA	CASSEVRTGRTGELFF
TRBV6-2/TRBV6-3	18	TRBJ1-1	NA	CASSYERGRGLQNTEAFF
TRBV7-9	11	TRBJ1-1	NA	CASSRDTEAFF
TRBV7-3	19	TRBJ2-1	NA	CASSLQSSSSPTSYNEQFF
TRBV3-1/TRBV3-2	16	TRBJ1-1	NA	CASSQEPGSGPPEAFF
TRBV10-3	15	TRBJ1-1	NA	CAIRWDTNLNTEAFF
TRBV30	10	TRBJ1-1	NA	CAWARIEAFF
TRBV9	16	TRBJ2-1	NA	CASSVGGQGTYNEQFF
TRBV3-1/TRBV3-2	16	TRBJ1-3	NA	CASSPGTGRSGNTIYF
TRBV12-3/TRBV12-4	10	TRBJ2-5	NA	CASSTETQYF
TRBV12-5	14	TRBJ2-2	NA	CASGLAPSPGELFF
TRBV4-1	14	TRBJ1-2	NA	CASSQETGWEGYTF
TRBV12-3/TRBV12-4	13	TRBJ1-3	NA	CASSLRQRNTIYF
TRBV7-9	15	TRBJ2-2	NA	CASSSDRVLGGELFF
TRBV6-1	13	TRBJ1-2	NA	CASSERRNYGYTF
TRBV2	17	TRBJ2-4	NA	CASTNPPGGAAKNIQYF
TRBV3-1/TRBV3-2	17	TRBJ2-1	NA	CASSQEYTGIRNNEQFF
TRBV9	15	TRBJ2-1	NA	CASSVVAGGYNEQFF
TRBV7-2	13	TRBJ1-1	NA	CASRGTGETEAFF
TRBV19	13	TRBJ2-1	NA	CASRGGSYNEQFF
TRBV5-1	15	TRBJ2-7	NA	CASSPGGGGSYEQYF
TRBV4-1	12	TRBJ1-4	NA	CASSQEVGKLFF
TRBV18	16	TRBJ2-2	NA	CASSPPGGINTGELFF
TRBV2	13	TRBJ1-2	NA	CASRVGDLEGYTF
TRBV21-1	14	TRBJ2-2	NA	CASSKAGGTGELFF
TRBV29-1	12	TRBJ1-2	NA	CSVDNPGYGHTF
TRBV6-2/TRBV6-3	13	TRBJ1-1	NA	CASSYVSETEAFF
TRBV7-9	15	TRBJ2-5	NA	CASSFRLARQETQYF
TRBV15	13	TRBJ1-1	NA	CATSRESRTEAFF
TRBV9	15	TRBJ2-2	few	CASSAATGGNGELFF
TRBV19	13	TRBJ1-6	few	CASKGQLNSPLHF
TRBV3-1/TRBV3-2	15	TRBJ1-1	NA	CASSIYDRMNTEAFF
TRBV6-2/TRBV6-3	14	TRBJ1-1	NA	CASTPQTGNTEAFF
TRBV20-1	12	TRBJ2-5	NA	CSASSVSETQYF
TRBV3-1/TRBV3-2	18	TRBJ1-1	NA	CASSQDLSVGGRNTEAFF
TRBV7-3	14	TRBJ1-1	NA	CASSPSGGRVEAFF
TRBV28	17	TRBJ2-3	NA	CASSRLRDSTSTDTQYF
TRBV6-5	16	TRBJ2-5	NA	CASSYAPGGGQETQYF
TRBV6-5	14	TRBJ2-7	NA	CLKPGQGCGAEQYF
TRBV20-1	11	TRBJ2-5	few	CSATRVETQYF
TRBV2	14	TRBJ2-1	NA	CAIPGRGPYNEQFF
TRBV20-1	16	TRBJ1-2	NA	CSASPTGTGRLYGYTF
TRBV9	18	TRBJ2-3	NA	CASSVGPRLAGVTDTQYF
TRBV7-9	15	TRBJ1-2	NA	CASTPQGAVGYGYTF
TRBV7-2	17	TRBJ2-7	NA	CASTDPGRGGRVNEQYF
TRBV6-5	11	TRBJ1-3	NA	CASSGGYTIYF
TRBV7-2	14	TRBJ1-1	NA	CASSSRAINTEAFF
TRBV19	19	TRBJ1-2	once	CASSIDPPSGTGSSNGYTF
TRBV7-3	15	TRBJ1-6	NA	CASSLTPGLNSPLHF
TRBV10-3	16	TRBJ1-3	NA	CAISGDGGVGGNTIYF
TRBV2	13	TRBJ1-3	NA	CASDQSSGNTIYF
TRBV12-3/TRBV12-4	11	TRBJ2-5	NA	CASSRGETQYF